This T cell receptor beta chain derives from a study of blood T cell repertoires in COVID-19. Study summary: Samples came from the United States, Italy and Spain, spanning acute and convalescent COVID-19. T cells, B-cell-depleted T cells, or PBMCs provided the cDNA or gDNA that served as material.

Per the study methods: Using reference gene primer amplification, nucleated cell counts were estimated. Assay: immunoSEQ multiplex PCR; the TCRdb copy retains only in-frame clones and omits some. V and J calls and clone size are as listed in that table; D and trimming were resolved from the DNA. Here the sample spans around 300,000 clones, 80% to 90% being singletons. The source of this sequence is a woman in her seventies with acute or convalescent COVID-19. Sequenced: peripheral blood.

The CDR3 loop reads CASSIDLFRGVGQPQHF. Here the CDR3 DNA reads TGTGCCAGTAGTATAGATCTTTTCCGGGGGGTCGGTCAGCCCCAGCATTTT. V usage is TRBV19 and J usage is TRBJ1-5; D might be TRBD1 (5 bases). Germline lookup yields CDR1 LNHDA and CDR2 SQIVND (reference sequence). The CDR3 is made up of 17 amino acids. The V and J ends lost 0 bases and 6 bases respectively, with 18 bases between them. The variable domain in full, with the rest retrieved from reference TRBV19 and TRBJ1-5, is DGGITQSPKYLFRKEGQNVTLSCEQNLNHDAMYWYRQDPGQGLRLIYYSQIVNDFQKGDIAEGYSVSREKKESFPLTVTSAQKNPTAFYLCASSIDLFRGVGQPQHFGDGTRLSIL.